This T cell receptor (beta chain) appears in the sequencing data of a study of PD-1 blockade in classical Hodgkin lymphoma (dated by TCRdb to 2020 to 2022). General notes on the study: Nivolumab dosing was 3 mg/kg intravenously every 2 weeks, continuing until either disease progression or unacceptable toxicity. The study used CyTOF and TCR beta sequencing to define a peripheral blood immune signature of response to PD-1 blockade in classical Hodgkin lymphoma.

The time point label, as the study defines it: cycle 1 day 1 (C1D1), immediately before nivolumab initiation. Every trial patient had relapsed following autologous stem cell transplantation, and prior brentuximab vedotin exposure was what differed among cohorts A, B and C. The trial cohort included roughly 60 patients with relapsed/refractory classical Hodgkin lymphoma, and each patient had a best overall response of complete response, partial response or progressive disease. Trial patients were treated with single-agent nivolumab in the multi-cohort phase II CheckMate 205 trial. An independent review committee assessed best overall response by applying the 2007 International Working Group response criteria. Trial PBMCs were collected just before the start of nivolumab (C1D1) and during therapy at cycle 2 day 1 and cycle 4 day 1. Peripheral blood was collected in 8 mL Vacutainer Cell Preparation Tubes, from which PBMCs were isolated by centrifugation and then cryopreserved.

For this clone: What this receptor recognizes is not known. No clone much larger than this one lies a single base away; base qualities are absent.

CDR1 MNHNS and CDR2 SASEGT were looked up in the germline V gene. From the cysteine through the phenylalanine, the CDR3 covers 13 amino acids. Kept here is only the CDR3 DNA, which spans 39 bases and is read in frame from base 1. Cut back by 4 bases and 4 bases, the V and J ends lie 11 bases apart. Results and caveats for the whole study, not just this receptor: By C4D1, a significant rise was seen in CD4+ TCR diversity but not in CD8+ TCR diversity (p=0.0027 vs p=0.16), and the rise was most apparent among complete responders (p=0.02). The study was restricted to a single clinical trial cohort, and the causes of repertoire differences, possibly disease activity or prior therapy, were left undefined. Baseline TCR diversity was reported to be lower in newly diagnosed patients than in healthy donors and to be lower still in relapsed/refractory patients. Lower diversity was seen in patients whose nivolumab began less than 1 year after ASCT, and these patients were left out of later analyses so that immune reconstitution would not confound the results. Trial patients achieving complete response had baseline diversity similar to newly diagnosed patients, whereas partial responders and progressors had significantly lower diversity.

Genomic DNA was isolated using the Qiagen DNeasy kit from unsorted PBMCs as well as from negatively selected CD4+ and CD8+ fractions. TCR beta CDR3 regions were subjected to amplification by immunoSEQ multiplex PCR with primers that anneal to V and J segments. A synthetic immune receptor repertoire was used to minimize amplification bias, and any remaining bias was removed computationally after sequencing. Per the original workflow: Repertoire diversity was quantified as the Shannon entropy index using custom Python scripts. Unsorted, CD4+ and CD8+ repertoires were analyzed separately, except for combined analyses in which CD4+ and CD8+ sequences were merged in silico. A clone was considered expanded if an increase in frequency of at least 2-fold after treatment relative to C1D1 was found, and a pseudocount of 0.5 was applied to clones undetected at baseline. Clones with 0 or 1 copy at C1D1 were classified as singleton clones, and clones with 2 or more copies were classified as non-singleton clones. By matching protein sequences in sorted samples from the same patient, clones expanded in unsorted samples were annotated as CD4+, CD8+ or unknown. Diversity changes from C1D1 to C4D1 were tested in paired samples using Wilcoxon tests. TCRdb holds this immuneACCESS table with in-frame rearrangements only. Some clones are missing; in checked studies, unresolved V genes explain under half, and the rest has no known cause. The D gene and trimming were derived from the DNA, and the V and J assignments and clone size from that table. The sample table holds about 25,000 clones, of which roughly two thirds were seen once. Jointly, the top ten make up approximately 3.4% of the sample.

This TCR derives from a human donor with classical Hodgkin lymphoma. Recombination linked TRBV6-1 to TRBJ2-7; no D gene can be assigned with confidence. The sample was peripheral blood mononuclear cells (PBMCs), taken at baseline. The CDR3 is CASSAIGPYEQYF. The DNA is as follows: TGTGCCAGCAGTGCCATCGGGCCTTACGAGCAGTACTTC.